This TCR beta chain was captured in a study of cytomegalovirus exposure and HLA in healthy donors. About the research overall: The approximately 120 million unique TCR beta sequences, from around 200 million T cells, were found by an earlier analysis.

13 Jbeta primers and 60 Vbeta primers were used for the PCR. TCRdb's copy holds only in-frame clones and misses some; the assay was immunoSEQ multiplex PCR. The data show over 100,000 clones, with roughly 74% seen just once and 6.6% held by the top ten. This clone was seen a single time. The CDR3 is 15 residues long. Per the germline V gene, CDR1 is MNHNS and CDR2 is SASEGT. V lost 1 base and J lost 5, with 12 bases in between. The receptor comes from a man aged 40-55 years in good health and CMV-seropositive. The sequenced sample was PBMCs. The V gene is TRBV6-1, the J gene TRBJ1-5; D is possibly TRBD1 (5 bases). CDR3 region: CASSEDPFRDQPQHF. The CDR3 DNA reads as TGTGCCAGCAGTGAAGATCCATTCAGGGATCAGCCCCAGCATTTT.